This T cell receptor (beta chain) was captured in a study of T cell changes during pregnancy in multiple sclerosis. Sequencing used immunoSEQ multiplex PCR; TCRdb keeps in-frame clones, though not all of them. Of fewer than 45,000 clones listed, 70% to 90% are singletons. Germline V gives CDR1 PRHDT, CDR2 FYEKMQ (reference sequence). This CDR3 region has 15 residues. V lost 5 bases and J 4 bases, leaving 14 bases between the germline ends. The sequencing used CD8+ T cells from peripheral blood mononuclear cells, collected in the third trimester of pregnancy. The chain links TRBV13 to TRBJ2-2; TRBD2 might be the D (6 bases). The source is a female donor with multiple sclerosis, enrolled in a pregnancy study. CDR3 DNA: TGTGCCAGCAGCCCTCTGGGACTGGGCACCGGGGAGCTGTTTTTT. It yields the protein CASSPLGLGTGELFF.